This is a list of T cell receptor beta chains from one sample in a study of cytomegalovirus exposure and HLA in healthy donors. Sequencing used immunoSEQ multiplex PCR; TCRdb keeps in-frame clones, though not all of them. There are 200,000 or so clones in the sample; approximately 88% occur only once, and around 0.24% lies in the top ten. The sample comprised PBMCs. These receptors were taken from a boy aged 10-17 years in good health and CMV-seronegative. CDR3s include the opening cysteine and the closing phenylalanine or tryptophan. The D gene is left open where the match is weak. Some rows have no size entry. The others give once, few or many, or a class for an expanded clone.

V	J	size	D	CDR3	DNA
TRBV27	TRBJ2-7	-	TRBD2	CASSLTGGPLNEQYF	TGTGCCAGCAGTTTAACGGGAGGGCCTTTGAACGAGCAGTACTTC
TRBV19	TRBJ2-1	-	TRBD2	CATSTSGGKNEQFF	TGTGCCACCTCGACTAGCGGGGGAAAGAATGAGCAGTTCTTC
TRBV5-1	TRBJ1-4	-	TRBD1	CASSLAGAGGEKLFF	TGCGCCAGCAGCTTGGCTGGGGCAGGGGGTGAAAAACTGTTTTTT
TRBV5-8	TRBJ1-5	-	-	CASSLRVGRNSNQPQHF	TGTGCCAGCAGCTTGAGAGTGGGGCGGAATAGCAATCAGCCCCAGCATTTT
TRBV6-1	TRBJ2-7	-	TRBD1	CASRGQGGHEQYF	TGTGCCAGCAGGGGACAGGGGGGCCACGAGCAGTACTTC
TRBV11-1	TRBJ1-1	-	TRBD1	CASSLGGQGRGTEAFF	TGTGCCAGCAGCTTAGGGGGACAGGGGAGAGGGACTGAAGCTTTCTTT
TRBV27	TRBJ1-1	-	TRBD1	CASSLGQGFTEAFF	TGTGCCAGCAGTCTCGGACAGGGCTTTACTGAAGCTTTCTTT
TRBV2	TRBJ2-5	few	TRBD1	CASSERGVPGTGEETQYF	TGTGCCAGCAGTGAAAGGGGGGTCCCCGGGACAGGGGAGGAGACCCAGTACTTC
TRBV19	TRBJ1-5	-	TRBD1	CASSKTDRGRQPQHF	TGTGCCAGTAGCAAGACGGACAGGGGAAGGCAGCCCCAGCATTTT
TRBV6-5	TRBJ2-7	-	-	CASTSGGKQYF	TGTGCCAGCACTTCAGGAGGGAAGCAGTACTTC
TRBV5-6	TRBJ1-6	few	TRBD1	CASSLRTGLNNSPLHF	TGTGCCAGCAGCTTGAGGACAGGCCTAAATAATTCACCCCTCCACTTT
TRBV7-9	TRBJ1-1	-	-	CASSLGHRVGTEAFF	TGTGCCAGCAGCTTAGGTCACAGGGTGGGGACTGAAGCTTTCTTT
TRBV6-5	TRBJ1-3	-	TRBD1	CASSYLAGGISNTIYF	TGTGCCAGCAGTTACCTGGCAGGGGGCATTAGTAACACCATATATTTT
TRBV15	TRBJ2-7	-	TRBD1	CATSRTGTATHEQYF	TGTGCCACCAGCAGGACCGGGACAGCCACCCACGAGCAGTACTTC
TRBV4-3	TRBJ1-4	-	-	CASSQVQGNRGKLFF	TGCGCCAGCAGCCAAGTACAAGGCAACCGGGGAAAACTGTTTTTT
TRBV10-3	TRBJ2-7	-	TRBD2	CAITHGTSYEQYF	TGTGCCATCACCCACGGGACTAGCTACGAGCAGTACTTC
TRBV25-1	TRBJ2-1	-	TRBD1	CASSDARDSLYNEQFF	TGTGCCAGCAGTGACGCTAGGGACAGCCTTTACAATGAGCAGTTCTTC
TRBV18	TRBJ2-7	once	TRBD1	CASSPPGQGSYEQYF	TGTGCCAGCTCACCACCGGGACAGGGGTCCTACGAGCAGTACTTC
TRBV18	TRBJ1-2	-	-	CASSPENGYGYTF	TGTGCCAGCTCACCTGAGAACGGCTATGGCTACACCTTC
TRBV2	TRBJ1-1	few	-	CASSESGDEAFF	TGTGCCAGCAGTGAATCCGGGGATGAAGCTTTCTTT